These T cell receptor beta chains were read from a single sample in a study of human T cells and chemical hapten exposure. From the RACE reads, TCRdb called clonotypes with MiXCR, one entry per CDR3 protein. The sample has about 380,000 distinct CDR3 sequences; about 4.8% are singletons. Here the sequenced sample was whole blood, taken in connection with sensitization to the hapten diphenylcyclopropenone (DPC). These receptors all stem from a woman in her fifties or sixties with alopecia areata. Some clones in this sample may be carry-over from other donors' samples. CDR3s include the opening cysteine and the closing phenylalanine or tryptophan. A row's size may be missing; if present it is once, few, many or a size class.

abundance	v_gene	j_gene	CDR3aa
few	TRBV6-2/TRBV6-3	TRBJ2-7	CASRMDRVKYF
many	TRBV10-3	TRBJ2-7	CAISERDPDEQYF
.	TRBV14	TRBJ2-1	CASYPGKGSYNEQFF
many	TRBV2	TRBJ2-5	CASSDWETQYF
many	TRBV6-2/TRBV6-3	TRBJ2-2	CASGSGSYTGELFF
few	TRBV5-1	TRBJ2-5	CASSLAQGTETQYF
many	TRBV7-2	TRBJ2-7	CASSSRQNYEQYF
once	TRBV30	TRBJ1-3	CAWSVGRNTIYF
many	TRBV20-1	TRBJ2-1	CSARDPPGGHGEQFF
many	TRBV5-1	TRBJ1-2	CASSTGQSSINYGYTF
many	TRBV2	TRBJ1-4	CASSVVRQGGEKLFF
many	TRBV4-1	TRBJ2-4	CASSRAGGTGAKNIQYF
few	TRBV3-1	TRBJ2-3	CASSQDAGGGADTQYF
many	TRBV18	TRBJ2-3	CASSPPLAGVTDTQYF
many	TRBV7-8	TRBJ2-3	CASRHGGASTDTQYF
few	TRBV6-5	TRBJ1-2	CASSYSPLSPYGYTF
many	TRBV3-1	TRBJ1-1	CASSQVEGLSEAFF
many	TRBV6-1	TRBJ1-1	CASSVEARAAGGTEAFF
few	TRBV6-6	TRBJ2-7	CASSPARLAWTYEQYF
many	TRBV7-2	TRBJ2-3	CASSLVDTDTQYF
few	TRBV7-2	TRBJ2-4	CASSLPPRTSASPAKNIQYF
many	TRBV5-1	TRBJ1-1	CASSVTGTGSEAFF
many	TRBV10-3	TRBJ2-2	CAITMDGNTGELFF
few	TRBV5-6	TRBJ1-1	CASSFWQGVTEAFF
few	TRBV9	TRBJ1-2	CASGRTGDFYGYTF
many	TRBV28	TRBJ2-3	CASSSPLDIASTDTQYF
few	TRBV6-5	TRBJ2-2	CASSSPTSSPGELFF
.	TRBV28	TRBJ2-1	CASSTTGRESYNEQFF
many	TRBV5-4	TRBJ1-1	CATVLLQGAMNTEAFF
many	TRBV27	TRBJ1-1	CASSPGAGTEAFF
.	TRBV6-6	TRBJ2-7	CASSSLTDSYEQYF
many	TRBV7-6	TRBJ2-5	CASTPWEGGTQYF
.	TRBV5-5	TRBJ2-2	CASSLYIEETGELFF
.	TRBV20-1	TRBJ1-2	CSARAVNYGYTF
many	TRBV5-6	TRBJ1-4	CASSFEHLNEKLFF
.	TRBV7-9	TRBJ1-3	CASSPKGRGNTIYF
many	TRBV12-3/TRBV12-4	TRBJ2-3	CASSSSGGATQYF
few	TRBV11-2	TRBJ2-7	CASSLVGLAYF
.	TRBV20-1	TRBJ1-2	CSASAANYGYTF
many	TRBV30	TRBJ2-2	CAWRSQGTAGELFF
few	TRBV28	TRBJ1-1	CASSKYTEAFF
.	TRBV7-2	TRBJ2-3	CASSPPNRGRVDTQYF
many	TRBV28	TRBJ1-4	CASSYGNNEKLFF